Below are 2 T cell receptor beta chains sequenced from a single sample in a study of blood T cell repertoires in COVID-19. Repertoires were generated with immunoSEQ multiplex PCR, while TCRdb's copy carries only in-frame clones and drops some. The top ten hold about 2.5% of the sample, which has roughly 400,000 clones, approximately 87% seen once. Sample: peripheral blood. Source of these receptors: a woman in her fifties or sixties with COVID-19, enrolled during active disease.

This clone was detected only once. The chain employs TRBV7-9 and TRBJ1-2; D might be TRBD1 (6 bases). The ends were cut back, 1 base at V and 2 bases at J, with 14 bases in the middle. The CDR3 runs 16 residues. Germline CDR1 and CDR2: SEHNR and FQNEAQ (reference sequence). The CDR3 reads CASSLGVVQGNYGYTF. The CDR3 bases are TGTGCCAGCAGCTTAGGGGTCGTACAGGGAAACTATGGCTACACCTTC.

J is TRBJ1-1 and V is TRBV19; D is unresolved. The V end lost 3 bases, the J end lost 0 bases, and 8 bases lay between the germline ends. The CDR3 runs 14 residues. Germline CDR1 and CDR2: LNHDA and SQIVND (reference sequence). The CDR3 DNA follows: TGTGCCAGTAGTATCGGGTCCATGAACACTGAAGCTTTCTTT. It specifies CASSIGSMNTEAFF.